The present T cell receptor beta chain was sequenced within a study of tissue T cells after allogeneic stem cell transplantation. Study-wide points: In patients and mice, blood and spleen missed much of tissue repertoire.

As to time point: mouse harvest day 7 after allogeneic transplant. The graft held 10^6 splenic CD5+ T cells and 10^7 T-cell-depleted bone marrow cells. Remarks on this clone: No antigen is known for it. Mouse gene names apply. The sequenced fragment ends 1 residue before the CDR3 boundary, so the rest is inferred from the germline J gene.

This CDR3 region has 13 residues. Germline V gene lookup returns CDR1 KGHTA and CDR2 FQNQQP. This table comes from immunoSEQ multiplex PCR, and its TCRdb copy is limited to in-frame clones, with some not included. The data contain around 10,000 clones, under 55% of them singletons. The chain carries TRBV23 and TRBJ2-4; the table's D call of TRBD2 was not tested on the DNA. This receptor was taken from a female BALB/c mouse given C57BL/6 T cells with graft-versus-host disease after an allogeneic hematopoietic cell transplant. The sample taken for sequencing was gut tissue. The sequenced CDR3 bases are TGCTCCAGCAGACGGGCTGGGGGAGACACCTTGTAC. This codes for CSSRRAGGDTLY. The whole CDR3 protein is CSSRRAGGDTLYF.